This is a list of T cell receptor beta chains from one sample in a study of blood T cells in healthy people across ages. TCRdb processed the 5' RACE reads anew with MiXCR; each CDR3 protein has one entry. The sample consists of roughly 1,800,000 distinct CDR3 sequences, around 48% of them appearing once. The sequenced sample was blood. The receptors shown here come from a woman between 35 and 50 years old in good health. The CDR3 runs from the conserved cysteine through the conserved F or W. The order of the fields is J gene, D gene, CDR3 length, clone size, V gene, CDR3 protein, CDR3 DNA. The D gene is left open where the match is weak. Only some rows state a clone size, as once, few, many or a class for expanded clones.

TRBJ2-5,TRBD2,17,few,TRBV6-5,CASSSLSGGAIRETQYF,TGTGCCAGCAGTTCCCTTAGCGGGGGGGCTATCAGAGAGACCCAGTACTTC
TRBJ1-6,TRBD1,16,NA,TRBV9,CASSVRTGGGVSPLHF,TGTGCCAGCAGCGTACGCACAGGGGGCGGAGTTTCACCCCTCCACTTT
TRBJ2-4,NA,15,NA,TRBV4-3,CASSQDPGRGNIQYF,TGCGCCAGCAGCCAAGATCCGGGTCGGGGAAACATTCAGTACTTC
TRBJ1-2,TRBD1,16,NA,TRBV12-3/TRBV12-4,CASVNRGGTTLNGYTF,TGTGCCAGCGTGAACAGGGGGGGAACTACCTTAAATGGCTACACCTTC
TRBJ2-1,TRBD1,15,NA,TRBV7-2,CASSSWTGGVNEQFF,TGTGCCAGCAGCTCCTGGACAGGGGGCGTGAATGAGCAGTTCTTC
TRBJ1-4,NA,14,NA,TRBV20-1,CSARVGGRREKLFF,TGCAGTGCTAGAGTAGGAGGGAGGAGAGAAAAACTGTTTTTT
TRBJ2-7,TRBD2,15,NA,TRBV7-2,CASSRTSGVPYEQYF,TGTGCCAGCAGTCGGACTAGCGGGGTACCCTACGAGCAGTACTTC
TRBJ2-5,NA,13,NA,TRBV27,CASTSSGSETQYF,TGTGCCAGCACCTCTTCGGGGTCAGAGACCCAGTACTTC
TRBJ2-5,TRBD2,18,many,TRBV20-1,CSARDPGLAGGRRETQYF,TGCAGTGCTAGAGATCCGGGACTAGCGGGGGGGCGAAGAGAGACCCAGTACTTC
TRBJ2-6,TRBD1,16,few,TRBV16,CASSEFQGAGANVLTF,TGTGCCAGCAGCGAATTTCAGGGGGCTGGGGCCAACGTCCTGACTTTC
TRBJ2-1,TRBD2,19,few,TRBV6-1,CASSQSDPGLAGRYNEQFF,TGTGCCAGCAGTCAGAGCGATCCGGGACTAGCGGGGAGATACAATGAGCAGTTCTTC
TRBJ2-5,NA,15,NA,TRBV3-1,CASSQGLGVQETQYF,TGTGCCAGCAGCCAAGGACTGGGGGTCCAAGAGACCCAGTACTTC
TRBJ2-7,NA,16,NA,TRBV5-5,CASSSKQGQSRHEQYF,TGTGCCAGCAGCTCGAAACAGGGACAATCCCGCCACGAGCAGTACTTC
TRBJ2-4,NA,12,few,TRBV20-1,CSGQEGGNIQYF,TGCAGTGGTCAGGAGGGAGGAAACATTCAGTACTTC
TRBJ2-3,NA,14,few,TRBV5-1,CASRSVIDTDTQYF,TGCGCCAGCAGGTCGGTTATCGACACAGATACGCAGTATTTT
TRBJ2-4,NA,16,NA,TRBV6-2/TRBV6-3,CASSFSLGGPKNIQYF,TGTGCCAGCAGTTTCTCCCTAGGAGGTCCCAAAAACATTCAGTACTTC
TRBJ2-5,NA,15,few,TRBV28,CASSLAMGIQETQYF,TGTGCCAGCAGTCTTGCTATGGGGATTCAAGAGACCCAGTACTTC
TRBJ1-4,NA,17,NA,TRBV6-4,CASSDSPPGGLEEKLFF,TGTGCCAGCAGTGACTCCCCACCGGGGGGATTGGAGGAAAAACTGTTTTTT
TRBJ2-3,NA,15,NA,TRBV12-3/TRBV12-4,CASSLGARRTDTQYF,TGTGCCAGCAGTTTAGGCGCCCGGAGAACAGATACGCAGTATTTT
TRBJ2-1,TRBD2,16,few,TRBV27,CASSPYLAGGAREQFF,TGTGCCAGCAGTCCCTACTTAGCGGGGGGGGCCAGGGAGCAGTTCTTC
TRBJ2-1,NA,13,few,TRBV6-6,CASSQNRENEQFF,TGTGCCAGCAGTCAGAACAGGGAGAATGAGCAGTTCTTC